The rows below give T cell receptor beta chains drawn from one sample of a study of T cell changes during pregnancy in multiple sclerosis. The protocol was immunoSEQ multiplex PCR, while the TCRdb copy is restricted to in-frame clones and leaves out a portion. This sample has tens of thousands of clones; roughly 90% occur once, and the top ten carry approximately 1.6%. Sequenced here: peripheral blood, sampled in the first trimester of pregnancy. The receptors were gathered from a female donor in good health, enrolled as a control in a pregnancy study. Each CDR3 is given with its conserved first and last residue. The D gene is left open where the match is weak. Part of the rows lack a size; the others show once, few, many or a class for expanded clones.

v_call: TRBV7-8
j_call: TRBJ2-3
cdr3_length: 13
clone_size: NA
d_call: TRBD1
cdr3_nt: TGTGCCAGCGGGACAGGGTCCACAGATACGCAGTATTTT
cdr3_aa: CASGTGSTDTQYF

v_call: TRBV7-2
j_call: TRBJ2-7
cdr3_length: 14
clone_size: NA
d_call: NA
cdr3_nt: TGTGCCAGCAGCTTAGAGGACAGCCTACACGAGCAGTACTTC
cdr3_aa: CASSLEDSLHEQYF

v_call: TRBV6-5
j_call: TRBJ2-2
cdr3_length: 15
clone_size: NA
d_call: TRBD1
cdr3_nt: TGTGCCAGCAGGCCTCCGGGACAGGACACCGGGGAGCTGTTTTTT
cdr3_aa: CASRPPGQDTGELFF

v_call: TRBV7-3
j_call: TRBJ2-1
cdr3_length: 15
clone_size: NA
d_call: NA
cdr3_nt: TGTGCCAGCAGCTTAAATCACGGGATCTACAATGAGCAGTTCTTC
cdr3_aa: CASSLNHGIYNEQFF

v_call: TRBV9
j_call: TRBJ1-1
cdr3_length: 14
clone_size: NA
d_call: TRBD1
cdr3_nt: TGTGCCAGCAGCGTAAAGACAGGGGGCGGTGAAGCTTTCTTT
cdr3_aa: CASSVKTGGGEAFF

v_call: TRBV9
j_call: TRBJ2-1
cdr3_length: 14
clone_size: NA
d_call: TRBD2
cdr3_nt: TGTGCCAGCAGCGCTAGCGGGAAGCTCGATGAGCAGTTCTTC
cdr3_aa: CASSASGKLDEQFF

v_call: TRBV27
j_call: TRBJ2-3
cdr3_length: 14
clone_size: NA
d_call: TRBD1
cdr3_nt: TGTGCCAGCAGTTCGACAGGGGGCACAGATACGCAGTATTTT
cdr3_aa: CASSSTGGTDTQYF

v_call: TRBV7-6
j_call: TRBJ2-2
cdr3_length: 16
clone_size: NA
d_call: NA
cdr3_nt: TGTGCCAGCAGCTTAGGCTCGGGGATAAACACCGGGGAGCTGTTTTTT
cdr3_aa: CASSLGSGINTGELFF

v_call: TRBV19
j_call: TRBJ2-2
cdr3_length: 15
clone_size: NA
d_call: TRBD2
cdr3_nt: TGTGCCAGTAGTATAGTCCTAGCGGGAGCTGGGGAGCTGTTTTTT
cdr3_aa: CASSIVLAGAGELFF

v_call: TRBV9
j_call: TRBJ2-1
cdr3_length: 14
clone_size: NA
d_call: NA
cdr3_nt: TGTGCCAGCAGTCCTGCTCCGGGAGACAATGAGCAGTTCTTC
cdr3_aa: CASSPAPGDNEQFF

v_call: TRBV30
j_call: TRBJ2-1
cdr3_length: 17
clone_size: few
d_call: TRBD1
cdr3_nt: TGTGCCTGGAAGGGGACAGCTAGGGAGAACCCCTACAATGAGCAGTTCTTC
cdr3_aa: CAWKGTARENPYNEQFF

v_call: TRBV25-1
j_call: TRBJ2-3
cdr3_length: 14
clone_size: NA
d_call: NA
cdr3_nt: TGTGCCAGCAGTGAAGGAGGGGGCCCAGATACGCAGTATTTT
cdr3_aa: CASSEGGGPDTQYF

v_call: TRBV25-1
j_call: TRBJ1-1
cdr3_length: 13
clone_size: NA
d_call: NA
cdr3_nt: TGTGCCAGCAGGACTTTCGGAGGCACTGAAGCTTTCTTT
cdr3_aa: CASRTFGGTEAFF

v_call: TRBV28
j_call: TRBJ1-5
cdr3_length: 13
clone_size: once
d_call: NA
cdr3_nt: TGTGCCAGCTACTTAACTCAGGGTCAGCCCCAGCATTTT
cdr3_aa: CASYLTQGQPQHF

v_call: TRBV29-1
j_call: TRBJ1-2
cdr3_length: 14
clone_size: NA
d_call: TRBD1
cdr3_nt: TGCAGCGTTGAATGGTGGGACAGACTCCTAGGCTACACCTTC
cdr3_aa: CSVEWWDRLLGYTF

v_call: TRBV21-1
j_call: TRBJ2-3
cdr3_length: 18
clone_size: NA
d_call: NA
cdr3_nt: TGTGCCAGTCGCCCTCAGACCGGGTTAGGAGGCTCCACAGATACGCAGTATTTT
cdr3_aa: CASRPQTGLGGSTDTQYF

v_call: TRBV30
j_call: TRBJ2-5
cdr3_length: 12
clone_size: NA
d_call: NA
cdr3_nt: TGTGCCTGGAGTACGGACCAAGAGACCCAGTACTTC
cdr3_aa: CAWSTDQETQYF

v_call: TRBV13
j_call: TRBJ2-7
cdr3_length: 14
clone_size: NA
d_call: TRBD1
cdr3_nt: TGTGCCAGCAGCACGGGACAGGGCGCCTACGAGCAGTACTTC
cdr3_aa: CASSTGQGAYEQYF

v_call: TRBV7-9
j_call: TRBJ1-2
cdr3_length: 15
clone_size: NA
d_call: TRBD1
cdr3_nt: TGTGCCAGCAGCTCGGGACAGGGGGCGCGGTATGGCTACACCTTC
cdr3_aa: CASSSGQGARYGYTF

v_call: TRBV11-1
j_call: TRBJ1-5
cdr3_length: 11
clone_size: NA
d_call: NA
cdr3_nt: TGTGCCAGCAGCCCGGGGTCACCCCAGCATTTT
cdr3_aa: CASSPGSPQHF

v_call: TRBV28
j_call: TRBJ1-3
cdr3_length: 18
clone_size: few
d_call: NA
cdr3_nt: TGTGCCAGCAGTACCTACTCCCGACACCCGTCGCTTCAGGACACCATATATTTT
cdr3_aa: CASSTYSRHPSLQDTIYF

v_call: TRBV7-9
j_call: TRBJ2-7
cdr3_length: 14
clone_size: NA
d_call: TRBD1
cdr3_nt: TGTGCCAGCTCCCGGGGACAGGGGGCGGGCGAGCAGTACTTC
cdr3_aa: CASSRGQGAGEQYF

v_call: TRBV15
j_call: TRBJ2-2
cdr3_length: 13
clone_size: NA
d_call: NA
cdr3_nt: TGTGCCACCAGGTCAGAGAACACCGGGGAGCTGTTTTTT
cdr3_aa: CATRSENTGELFF

v_call: TRBV5-1
j_call: TRBJ1-1
cdr3_length: 17
clone_size: NA
d_call: NA
cdr3_nt: TGCGCCAGCAGCTTGGCCAAGGGAGTAGGCCTGGGCACTGAAGCTTTCTTT
cdr3_aa: CASSLAKGVGLGTEAFF

v_call: TRBV11-2
j_call: TRBJ2-1
cdr3_length: 15
clone_size: NA
d_call: TRBD2
cdr3_nt: TGTGCCAGCAGCTTAGTTAGCGGGGTAACTGCGGAGCAGTTCTTC
cdr3_aa: CASSLVSGVTAEQFF

v_call: TRBV6-5
j_call: TRBJ1-4
cdr3_length: 15
clone_size: once
d_call: TRBD1
cdr3_nt: TGTGCCAGCAGTTACCAGGGGGCTGTGTACGAAAAACTGTTTTTT
cdr3_aa: CASSYQGAVYEKLFF

v_call: TRBV6-5
j_call: TRBJ1-2
cdr3_length: 13
clone_size: few
d_call: NA
cdr3_nt: TGTGCCAGCAGTCAACAGGGATACTATGGCTACACCTTC
cdr3_aa: CASSQQGYYGYTF

v_call: TRBV19
j_call: TRBJ1-5
cdr3_length: 14
clone_size: NA
d_call: NA
cdr3_nt: TGTGCCAGTAGTATTTCTACCAGGAATCAGCCCCAGCATTTT
cdr3_aa: CASSISTRNQPQHF

v_call: TRBV28
j_call: TRBJ1-1
cdr3_length: 13
clone_size: NA
d_call: TRBD1
cdr3_nt: TGTGCCAGCACCGGGACAGAGAACACTGAAGCTTTCTTT
cdr3_aa: CASTGTENTEAFF

v_call: TRBV5-1
j_call: TRBJ1-1
cdr3_length: 14
clone_size: NA
d_call: NA
cdr3_nt: TGCGCCAGCAGCCGGGGGGAGGGGAGGACTGAAGCTTTCTTT
cdr3_aa: CASSRGEGRTEAFF

v_call: TRBV18
j_call: TRBJ1-2
cdr3_length: 13
clone_size: NA
d_call: TRBD1
cdr3_nt: TGTGCCAGCTTACTCGACAGGGCCTCTGGCTACACCTTC
cdr3_aa: CASLLDRASGYTF

v_call: TRBV9
j_call: TRBJ2-1
cdr3_length: 14
clone_size: once
d_call: TRBD2
cdr3_nt: TGTGCCAGCAGCCCTAGCGGGGTATACAATGAGCAGTTCTTC
cdr3_aa: CASSPSGVYNEQFF

v_call: TRBV4-1
j_call: TRBJ2-1
cdr3_length: 14
clone_size: NA
d_call: TRBD2
cdr3_nt: TGCGCCAGTTCCCCGGCGGGAGCTGAAGTTGAGCAGTTCTTC
cdr3_aa: CASSPAGAEVEQFF

v_call: TRBV7-9
j_call: TRBJ1-2
cdr3_length: 15
clone_size: once
d_call: NA
cdr3_nt: TGTGCCAGCAGCTTAGAAGCAGGGGTAAGGGATGGCTACACCTTC
cdr3_aa: CASSLEAGVRDGYTF

v_call: TRBV9
j_call: TRBJ2-5
cdr3_length: 15
clone_size: few
d_call: NA
cdr3_nt: TGTGCCAGCAGCGACGAGCTCAGCGCCCAAGAGACCCAGTACTTC
cdr3_aa: CASSDELSAQETQYF

v_call: TRBV2
j_call: TRBJ1-5
cdr3_length: 16
clone_size: NA
d_call: NA
cdr3_nt: TGTGCCAGCAGTGGTATCGGGGGAGGACGGGATCAGCCCCAGCATTTT
cdr3_aa: CASSGIGGGRDQPQHF

v_call: TRBV6-6
j_call: TRBJ2-7
cdr3_length: 12
clone_size: NA
d_call: TRBD1
cdr3_nt: TGTGCCAGCAGGGGGGACAGAAACGAGCAGTACTTC
cdr3_aa: CASRGDRNEQYF

v_call: TRBV6-6
j_call: TRBJ2-7
cdr3_length: 11
clone_size: NA
d_call: NA
cdr3_nt: TGTGCCAGCAGTGGGGCCTTGGGGCAGTACTTC
cdr3_aa: CASSGALGQYF

v_call: TRBV18
j_call: TRBJ2-7
cdr3_length: 16
clone_size: NA
d_call: NA
cdr3_nt: TGTGCCAGCTCACAGCGCAGGCAGGGGAAAGACTACGAGCAGTACTTC
cdr3_aa: CASSQRRQGKDYEQYF

v_call: TRBV4-2
j_call: TRBJ2-7
cdr3_length: 15
clone_size: NA
d_call: NA
cdr3_nt: TGTGCCAGCAGCCAAGTAAGGGACTCCTCCTACGAGCAGTACTTC
cdr3_aa: CASSQVRDSSYEQYF

v_call: TRBV5-4
j_call: TRBJ1-1
cdr3_length: 16
clone_size: NA
d_call: TRBD1
cdr3_nt: TGTGCCAGCAGCTTGGACGTCGACAGGGTAAGCTCTGAAGCTTTCTTT
cdr3_aa: CASSLDVDRVSSEAFF

v_call: TRBV4-1
j_call: TRBJ2-7
cdr3_length: 14
clone_size: NA
d_call: NA
cdr3_nt: TGCGCCAGCAGCCAAGAGTCAGGGTTACTCGAGCAGTACTTC
cdr3_aa: CASSQESGLLEQYF

v_call: TRBV30
j_call: TRBJ2-2
cdr3_length: 13
clone_size: NA
d_call: NA
cdr3_nt: TGTGCCTGGAGATCACAGAACACCGGGGAGCTGTTTTTT
cdr3_aa: CAWRSQNTGELFF

v_call: TRBV2
j_call: TRBJ1-6
cdr3_length: 15
clone_size: few
d_call: NA
cdr3_nt: TGTGCCAGCAGTGTCAAACAGGTCCATAATTCACCCCTCCACTTT
cdr3_aa: CASSVKQVHNSPLHF

v_call: TRBV9
j_call: TRBJ2-1
cdr3_length: 15
clone_size: NA
d_call: TRBD2
cdr3_nt: TGTGCCAGCAGCTTACTAGCGGATTCCTACAATGAGCAGTTCTTC
cdr3_aa: CASSLLADSYNEQFF